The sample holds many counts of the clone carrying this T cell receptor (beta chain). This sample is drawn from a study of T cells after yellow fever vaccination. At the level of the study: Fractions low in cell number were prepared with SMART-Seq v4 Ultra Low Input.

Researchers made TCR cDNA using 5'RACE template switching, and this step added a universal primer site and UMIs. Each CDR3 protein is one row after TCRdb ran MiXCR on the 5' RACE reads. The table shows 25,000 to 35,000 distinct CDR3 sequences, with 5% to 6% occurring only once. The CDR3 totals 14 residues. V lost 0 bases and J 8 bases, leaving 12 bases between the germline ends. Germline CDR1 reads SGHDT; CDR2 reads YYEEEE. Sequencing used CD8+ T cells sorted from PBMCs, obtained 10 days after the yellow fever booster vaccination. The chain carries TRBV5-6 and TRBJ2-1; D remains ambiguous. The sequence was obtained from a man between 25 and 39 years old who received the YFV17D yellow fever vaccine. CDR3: CASSLGASYYEQFF. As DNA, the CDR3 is TGTGCCAGCAGCTTGGGTGCCTCTTACTATGAGCAGTTCTTC.